This T cell receptor beta chain came from a study of blood T cells in healthy people across ages. General observations from the study: TCR beta diversity per million T cells fell roughly linearly with age. Naive T cell percentage strongly correlated with TCR beta diversity.

Through a sample-barcoded 5' primer and a J-beta primer mix, a second PCR was run for about 7 to 12 cycles. A single record per CDR3 protein comes from TCRdb applying MiXCR to the 5' RACE reads. Of 750,000 to 1,000,000 distinct CDR3 sequences listed, 29% are singletons. This CDR3 comprises 11 residues. The germline CDR1 and CDR2 sequences are SQVTM and ANQGSEA. V dropped 5 bases and J dropped 1 base, with 6 bases sitting between them. As regards this clonotype: Its specificity is unknown. This clone may be a read error of a much larger clone one base away.

The sample was also reused in another study, on T cells of mothers and their children.

This sequence originates from a woman between 40 and 55 years old in good health. Sequencing was carried out using blood. V usage is TRBV29-1 and J usage is TRBJ2-7, with D hard to call. The CDR3: CSVCWSYEQYF. CDR3 DNA sequence: TGCAGCGTTTGTTGGTCCTACGAGCAGTACTTC.